This T cell receptor (beta chain) was recovered during a study of blood T cell repertoires in COVID-19. Overall study context: The origin of the acute and convalescent COVID-19 samples was the United States, Italy and Spain. T cells, B-cell-depleted T cells, or PBMCs supplied cDNA or gDNA.

This CDR3 is 14 amino acids long. The junction had 4 bases not matched to a gene; V was cut back by 2 bases and J by 5 bases. CDR1 SGHDT and CDR2 YYEEEE come from the germline V gene. Original data processing: Quantification of nucleated cells was approximated via reference gene primer amplification. Clones were read by immunoSEQ multiplex PCR, and TCRdb kept only the in-frame ones, dropping some. V and J calls and clone size come straight from that table; D and trimming were deduced from the DNA. Among 150,000 to 160,000 clones listed, around 85% were seen once. This chain connects TRBV5-6 to TRBJ1-1, with 9 bases identical to TRBD1. Sequences were obtained from peripheral blood. The sequence derives from a woman aged 55-70 years with acute or convalescent COVID-19. The CDR3 coding sequence is TGTGCCAGCAGCTTAGGGACAGGGAAAACTGAAGCTTTCTTT. This sequence encodes CASSLGTGKTEAFF.